This T cell receptor (beta chain) comes out of a study of technical replicates of blood from a handful of donors. This clone has just one count. Profiled with immunoSEQ multiplex PCR; TCRdb holds only in-frame clones, not every one. Here the sample spans 80,000 to 95,000 clones, around 96% being singletons. Sample: T cells isolated from PBMCs. The receptor comes from a human donor in good health.

The CDR3 is CASSALGEEQRF. The CDR3 DNA follows: TGTGCCAGCAGCGCCCTGGGAGAGGAACAGCGTTTT. The chain recombines TRBV21-1 with TRBJ1-5. TRBV21-1 constitutes a pseudogene. This CDR3 region has 12 residues.